The present T cell receptor beta chain was sequenced within a study of blood T cell repertoires in COVID-19 (dated by TCRdb to 2018 to 2020). For context, the study as a whole: Samples covering the acute and convalescent phases of COVID-19 were provided by collaborators in the United States, Italy and Spain. The material from the prospective study consisted of cDNA or gDNA derived from T cells, B-cell-depleted T cells, or PBMCs. Subjects who had been exposed to COVID-19, were actively infected with it, or had recovered from it provided the deeply sampled blood TCRbeta repertoires that made up the dataset. The repertoires were released in a freely available public database intended as a resource for research on the immune response to SARS-CoV-2. Samples were obtained from the ongoing ImmuneRACE study (first 160 participants) and from over 1,000 subjects provided by 6 global collaborators. The sample metadata nearly always contained a de-identified subject ID, COVID-19 status, age in years and sex. Where available, HLA class I and class II types were taken from metadata supplied by the sample provider and were not determined by assay-based typing. Paper-wide results and their limitations: Clinical and demographic metadata were provided uncurated, with the amount varying by source and participant.

The immunoSEQ Assay, a bias-controlled multiplex PCR, was used to amplify TCRbeta CDR3 regions from genomic DNA. Regarding the original processing steps: The number of nucleated cells in each sample was estimated from the amplification of reference gene primers within the assay. Sequence reads were collapsed and filtered to measure the absolute abundance of every unique TCRbeta CDR3 rearrangement. For each sample, productive Simpson clonality was calculated as the square root of Simpson's diversity index across productive rearrangements. TCRdb took this table from immuneACCESS and kept in-frame rearrangements with V and J called. Such tables lack part of the clones; where checked against another copy, unresolved V genes explain under half of the gap, and the rest is unexplained. That table is the source of V, J and clone size, and D and trimming were worked out from the DNA. This sample gives some 130,000 clones in total; over 85% of them show up just once. Around 4.6% of the sample is in the top ten clones.

One collaborating source in Seattle enrolled patients while the patients were actively infected and followed the patients over time throughout the course of disease. Collaborating institutions collected whole blood in K2EDTA tubes following their own protocols. Collaborator samples were shipped for TCRbeta analysis as frozen whole blood, isolated PBMCs, or DNA extracted from either sample type. Turning to this clone: Its specific antigen is unknown. One base away there is no much larger clone; base qualities are not given.

This TCR derives from a man aged 55 to 70 with COVID-19, enrolled during active disease. What was sequenced was peripheral blood.

The CDR3 reads CASSLSGNSYNEQFF. The DNA is TGTGCCAGCAGTCTTAGCGGGAACTCCTACAATGAGCAGTTCTTC. The rearranged chain carries TRBV11-3 and TRBJ2-1, and TRBD2 aligns with 8 junction nucleotides. From the cysteine up to the phenylalanine, the CDR3 has a length of 15 residues. The entry retains the CDR3 DNA only, 45 bases that are in frame from base 1. The germline V end is reduced by 6 bases and the J end by 0 bases; junction bases left unmatched: 4. In the germline V gene, CDR1 corresponds to SGHNT and CDR2 to YENEEA.